A single sample gave rise to the 19 T cell receptor beta chains below, sequenced in a study of T cells in localized non-small cell lung cancer. Profiled with immunoSEQ multiplex PCR; TCRdb holds only in-frame clones, not every one. The sample carries about 1,200 clones, under 25% recorded once. The sample here was normal lung tissue next to the tumor, taken before any cancer treatment. The receptors originated from a man aged 35-75 years with stage III squamous cell lung carcinoma.

Only a few counts were recorded for this clone. This chain links TRBV5-1 with TRBJ2-5, with 7 positions matching TRBD1. V was clipped by 4 bases and J by 1 base; unmatched bases: 7. The CDR3 spans 15 residues. CDR1 is SGHRS and CDR2 is YFSETQ in the germline V gene. CDR3 loop: CASSPDRVGQETQYF. The CDR3 region has the DNA TGCGCCAGCAGCCCCGACAGGGTTGGCCAAGAGACCCAGTACTTC.

The chain combines TRBV9 with TRBJ2-3; possible D gene TRBD2, 5 bases. CDR3 length: 15 amino acids. Germline V CDR1 and CDR2: SGDLS, YYNGEE. Deletions cut 3 bases from V and 2 bases from J, with 13 bases between. CDR3 coding DNA: TGTGCCAGCAGCGCCCCGACTATATCCACAGATACGCAGTATTTT. Amino acids: CASSAPTISTDTQYF.

V usage is TRBV18 and J usage is TRBJ2-7, with 12 bases identical to TRBD1. J gave up 7 bases and V 6 bases, and 7 bases lay outside the gene matches. This CDR3 contains 14 residues. Germline V gene lookup returns CDR1 KGHSH and CDR2 LQKENI. The CDR3 region has the DNA TGTGCCAGCTCCGCGGGACAGGGGGCGCGGGAGCAGTACTTC. This encodes CASSAGQGAREQYF.

The J gene is TRBJ2-1, the V gene TRBV28; 14 nucleotides agree with TRBD2. The germline gives CDR1 MDHEN, CDR2 SYDVKM. The CDR3 length is 17 residues. V shed 0 bases and J 8 bases; nucleotides not matched to a gene: 6. The CDR3 nucleotides are TGTGCCAGCAGTTTATGGACTAGCGGGAGGGCCATGGATGAGCAGTTCTTC. It codes for CASSLWTSGRAMDEQFF.

J is TRBJ1-1 and V is TRBV27; D perhaps matches TRBD1 (5 bases). CDR1 and CDR2 (germline): MNHEY, SMNVEV (reference sequence). V gave up 8 bases and J gave up 4 bases, with 23 bases separating them. CDR3 length equals 16 residues. The CDR3 nucleotides read TGTGCCAGCGCCACCCCCTCTGGGGCTGGAGGCACTGAAGCTTTCTTT. Amino acid sequence: CASATPSGAGGTEAFF.

The J gene is TRBJ1-1, the V gene TRBV6-8, with D unclear. The CDR3 is made up of 12 amino acids. V was clipped by 2 bases and J by 6 bases, with 7 bases between them. CDR1 is MNHGY, CDR2 SAAAGT, per germline. This CDR3 reads CASSYVGSEAFF. In nucleotides, the CDR3 is TGTGCCAGCAGTTACGTTGGCTCTGAAGCTTTCTTT.

The chain has TRBV19 and TRBJ2-3; D unresolved. The CDR3 length is 12 residues. The V end was cut by 3 bases, the J end by 4 bases, with 5 bases between. Germline V gives CDR1 LNHDA, CDR2 SQIVND (reference sequence). CDR3 in amino acids: CASSIPPDTQYF. In DNA form, the CDR3 reads TGTGCCAGTAGTATCCCCCCAGATACGCAGTATTTT.

The V and J genes are TRBV5-1 and TRBJ2-3, with 7 nucleotides matching TRBD1. The J segment lost 0 bases and the V segment lost 2 bases, leaving 3 bases of the junction unmatched. CDR1 SGHRS and CDR2 YFSETQ come from the germline V gene. The length of the CDR3 is 15 residues. This chain's CDR3 is CASSFGTASTDTQYF. The CDR3 DNA follows: TGCGCCAGCAGCTTTGGGACAGCTAGCACAGATACGCAGTATTTT. Based on the CDR3 plus reference TRBV5-1 and TRBJ2-3, the full variable domain is KAGVTQTPRYLIKTRGQQVTLSCSPISGHRSVSWYQQTPGQGLQFLFEYFSETQRNKGNFPGRFSGRQFSNSRSEMNVSTLELGDSALYLCASSFGTASTDTQYFGPGTRLTVL.

The J gene is TRBJ2-1, the V gene TRBV11-3; 9 nucleotides align to TRBD2. V lost 0 bases to trimming and J lost 8 bases; unmatched junction nucleotides: 8. The CDR3 has 16 residues. The germline V gene has CDR1 SGHNT and CDR2 YENEEA. The CDR3 here is CASSLEVAGAVDEQFF. CDR3 coding DNA: TGTGCCAGCAGCTTAGAAGTAGCGGGAGCGGTAGATGAGCAGTTCTTC.

By proportion, this clone is large. This rearrangement joins TRBV15 to TRBJ1-2; possible D gene TRBD1, 6 bases. CDR1 and CDR2 from the germline V gene are LNHNV and YYDKDF (reference sequence). V shed 0 bases and J shed 4 bases, with 15 bases lying between them. The CDR3 extends over 16 amino acids. CDR3 residues: CATSRDRAGALYGYTF. The CDR3 nucleotides read TGTGCCACCAGCAGAGATAGAGCGGGGGCCCTCTATGGCTACACCTTC.

CDR3 amino acids: CASSSQITGLNTEAFF. CDR3 bases: TGTGCCAGCAGCTCCCAAATCACAGGGCTGAACACTGAAGCTTTCTTT. The rearrangement uses TRBV11-3 and TRBJ1-1; tentatively, D is TRBD1 (6 bases). The germline V and J ends were trimmed by 4 bases and 0 bases, with 15 bases remaining between them. CDR1 SGHNT and CDR2 YENEEA come from the germline V gene. The CDR3 is made up of 16 amino acids.

This clone is labeled as medium-sized. The chain is built from TRBV6-8 and TRBJ1-4; possibly TRBD1 for D (5 bases). The V end lost 7 bases, the J end lost 0 bases, and 21 bases lay between the germline ends. CDR1 and CDR2 from the germline V gene are MNHGY and SAAAGT. CDR3 length: 18 residues. This chain's CDR3 is CASTDGAYTGATNEKLFF. CDR3 sequence (DNA): TGTGCCAGCACCGACGGGGCCTATACAGGCGCAACTAATGAAAAACTGTTTTTT.

This clone was seen more than once but under ten times. The chain has TRBV6-8 and TRBJ1-5, with a tentative D call TRBD1 (6 bases). The CDR3 is made up of 14 amino acids. The V end was cut by 5 bases, the J end by 3 bases, with 11 bases between. Germline lookup yields CDR1 MNHGY and CDR2 SAAAGT. The CDR3 is CASSDRQANQPQHF. CDR3 in DNA: TGTGCCAGCAGTGACCGACAGGCCAATCAGCCCCAGCATTTT.

J is TRBJ2-3 and V is TRBV4-1; 12 nucleotides line up with TRBD2. CDR1 MGHRA and CDR2 YSYEKL come from the germline V gene. J lost 4 bases, V lost 0 bases, and 5 bases had no gene match. This CDR3 contains 17 residues. This CDR3 is CASSQERTSGISDTQYF. CDR3 nucleotides: TGCGCCAGCAGCCAAGAAAGGACTAGCGGGATTTCAGATACGCAGTATTTT.

The V and J genes are TRBV19 and TRBJ2-3, with D uncertain. The V and J ends lost 5 bases and 4 bases respectively, with 10 bases between them. The germline CDR1 and CDR2 sequences are LNHDA and SQIVND (reference sequence). The CDR3 spans 13 residues. The CDR3 nucleotides read TGTGCCAGTAGTGCTCGAAGGGCAGATACGCAGTATTTT. Translated: CASSARRADTQYF.

This chain uses TRBV11-3 with TRBJ1-1, with D perhaps TRBD1 (6 bases). Deletions cut 1 base from V and 3 bases from J, with 9 bases between. The CDR3 length is 14 residues. Per germline, CDR1 SGHNT and CDR2 YENEEA. CDR3: CASSLGGGYTEAFF. CDR3 in DNA: TGTGCCAGCAGCTTAGGGGGGGGCTACACTGAAGCTTTCTTT. The variable domain in full, completed from reference TRBV11-3 and TRBJ1-1, reads EAGVVQSPRYKIIEKKQPVAFWCNPISGHNTLYWYLQNLGQGPELLIRYENEEAVDDSQLPKDRFSAERLKGVDSTLKIQPAELGDSAVYLCASSLGGGYTEAFFGQGTRLTVV.

This clone is labeled as large. The J gene is TRBJ1-1, the V gene TRBV4-1, with D tentatively TRBD1 (5 bases). The V end was cut by 0 bases, the J end by 3 bases, with 14 bases between. The V gene's germline CDR1 is MGHRA and CDR2 YSYEKL. The CDR3 consists of 16 residues. The CDR3 loop reads CASSQDRMQGDTEAFF. CDR3 nucleotide sequence: TGCGCCAGCAGCCAAGATCGGATGCAAGGGGACACTGAAGCTTTCTTT.

This clone was recorded a few times. CDR3 nucleotides: TGTGCCAGCAGCTTGACCCCCGTGATATCCACAGATACGCAGTATTTT. This codes for CASSLTPVISTDTQYF. This chain connects TRBV11-3 to TRBJ2-3; no clear D. This CDR3 has 16 amino acids. The V and J ends lost 3 bases and 2 bases respectively, with 15 bases between them. Germline values: CDR1 SGHNT, CDR2 YENEEA.

This clone was counted only a few times. This chain connects TRBV9 to TRBJ1-1; D is uncertain. From germline, CDR1 is SGDLS and CDR2 YYNGEE. The CDR3 consists of 14 residues. Between the trimmed V and J ends, which lost 4 bases and 2 bases, there was a span of 12 bases. This CDR3 reads CASSTYKKNTEAFF. Written as DNA, the CDR3 is TGTGCCAGCAGCACCTATAAAAAAAACACTGAAGCTTTCTTT.